The 15 T cell receptor beta chains presented below share a single source sample, sequenced in a study of regulatory T cells in long-lasting Graves disease. As for time point: newly diagnosed GD, antithyroid drugs for less than 3 months. Researchers made the TCR library from RNA that was extracted from PBMCs. Arm-PCR of CDR3 regions with iRepertoire HTBI primers generated TCR beta libraries. TCRdb analysed the multiplex PCR reads with MiXCR anew, one entry per CDR3 protein. The repertoire holds a few hundred thousand distinct CDR3 sequences, with approximately 12% as singletons. These data were also filed under a second study, of T cells in Graves' hyperthyroidism and ophthalmopathy.

Sequencing used peripheral blood mononuclear cells (PBMCs), obtained at new diagnosis, from a patient treated with antithyroid drugs. The receptor set was obtained from a woman between 18 and 30 years old with Graves disease.

In this sample, this clonotype turned up many times. The V gene is TRBV13, the J gene TRBJ2-5; 7 positions agree with TRBD1. The CDR3 has 15 amino acids. Germline CDR1 PRHDT, CDR2 FYEKMQ (reference sequence). V dropped 0 bases and J dropped 2; count of bases not matched to a gene: 3. CDR3: CASSLGPGQQETQYF. The CDR3 nucleotides read TGTGCCAGCAGCTTAGGGCCGGGACAGCAAGAGACCCAGTACTTC.

In this sample, this clonotype turned up many times. This chain uses TRBV7-9 with TRBJ2-1, with 8 bases identical to TRBD1. J gave up 5 bases and V 2 bases, and 8 bases lay outside the gene matches. The CDR3 runs to 16 residues. Germline loops: CDR1 SEHNR, CDR2 FQNEAQ (reference sequence). CDR3 residues: CASSLLVQGAHNEQFF. The CDR3 DNA reads TGTGCCAGCAGCTTATTGGTCCAGGGGGCCCACAATGAGCAGTTCTTC.

This clonotype showed up just a few times. The V call is TRBV5-4, the J call TRBJ1-1, with D possibly matching TRBD1 (5 bases). This CDR3 contains 16 residues. The germline V and J ends were trimmed by 0 bases and 1 base, with 13 bases remaining between them. Germline V gene lookup returns CDR1 SGHNT and CDR2 YYREEE (reference sequence). In DNA, the CDR3 is TGTGCCAGCAGCTTGGGATATAAAACAGGGAACACTGAAGCTTTCTTT. Its protein is CASSLGYKTGNTEAFF.

This clonotype was recorded many times. The gene calls are TRBV7-9 and TRBJ2-1, with D possibly matching TRBD1 (6 bases). CDR1 SEHNR and CDR2 FQNEAQ come from the germline V gene (reference sequence). The V end was cut by 5 bases, the J end by 6 bases, with 23 bases between. This CDR3 has 17 residues. The chain's CDR3 is CASSPYGEQQGINEQFF. The CDR3 region has the DNA TGTGCCAGCAGCCCTTATGGAGAGCAACAGGGAATCAATGAGCAGTTCTTC.

This clonotype was picked up many times. The chain couples TRBV4-3 to TRBJ2-1; 9 bases align to TRBD1. Trimming cost V 5 bases and J 4 bases; bases outside gene matches: 9. CDR1 and CDR2 from the germline V gene are LGHNA and YSLEER. The CDR3 is made up of 16 amino acids. CDR3 nucleotide sequence: TGCGCCAGCAGCGATTTACAGGGGGCGGGGTACAATGAGCAGTTCTTC. This sequence encodes CASSDLQGAGYNEQFF.

This clonotype has ten or more counts. This rearrangement joins TRBV28 to TRBJ2-7; no clear D. Germline lookup yields CDR1 MDHEN and CDR2 SYDVKM. The V and J ends lost 2 bases and 2 bases respectively, with 10 bases between them. The CDR3 is 14 amino acids. CDR3 loop: CASSLMWTAYEQYF. The CDR3 coding sequence is TGTGCCAGCAGTTTAATGTGGACGGCCTACGAGCAGTACTTC.

This clonotype has ten or more counts. The rearrangement links TRBV5-6 to TRBJ1-6; weak D call: TRBD1 (5 bases). Germline CDR1 reads SGHDT; CDR2 reads YYEEEE. The CDR3 covers 15 residues. V dropped 4 bases and J dropped 10 bases, with 18 bases sitting between them. The CDR3 spells CASSRTQGMESPLHF. The CDR3 DNA reads as TGTGCCAGCAGCCGCACCCAGGGAATGGAATCACCCCTCCACTTT.

This clonotype was found many times. This sequence joins TRBV7-3 and TRBJ2-2; 10 positions agree with TRBD1. Germline V gene sequence: CDR1 SGHTA, CDR2 FQGTGA. This CDR3 is 16 amino acids long. J gave up 5 bases and V 6 bases, and 9 bases lay outside the gene matches. DNA of the CDR3: TGTGCCAGCAGACACGAGGGACAGGGGTTAACCGGGGAGCTGTTTTTT. This encodes CASRHEGQGLTGELFF.

This clonotype was counted at least ten times. This chain uses TRBV7-6 with TRBJ1-1, with TRBD1 as a possible D gene (5 bases). Germline CDR1 reads SGHVS; CDR2 reads FNYEAQ. Trimming left V 4 bases short and J 1 base short, with 13 bases between. The CDR3 runs to 15 residues. The CDR3 DNA reads TGTGCCAGCAGCTCAGACGGGGGGTGGAACACTGAAGCTTTCTTT. Amino acid sequence: CASSSDGGWNTEAFF.

This clonotype was observed many times. The gene calls are TRBV19 and TRBJ1-5, with D unclear. Germline values: CDR1 LNHDA, CDR2 SQIVND (reference sequence). The V and J ends lost 8 bases and 0 bases respectively, with 14 bases between them. This CDR3 region has 15 residues. This chain's CDR3 is CASSYRAISNQPQHF. CDR3 nucleotides: TGTGCCAGTTCCTATCGAGCGATTAGCAATCAGCCCCAGCATTTT.

The chain is built from TRBV20-1 and TRBJ1-1, with D possibly being TRBD1 (5 bases). From germline, CDR1 is DFQATT and CDR2 SNEGSKA (reference sequence). The CDR3 loop spans 15 amino acids. V was trimmed by 3 bases and J by 5 bases, leaving 19 bases between them. The CDR3 DNA reads TGCAGTGCTAGGGTGGGGAGGGGAAGTCGGACTGAAGCTTTCTTT. Translating it yields CSARVGRGSRTEAFF.

This clonotype was seen ten or more times. This chain links TRBV12-3 or TRBV12-4 with TRBJ2-1; D not certain. Trimming cost V 7 bases and J 8 bases, with 12 bases left between them. There are 12 residues in the CDR3. The CDR3 DNA is TGTGCCAGCACCTTCCCTAGTGATGAGCAGTTCTTC. Protein: CASTFPSDEQFF.

In its sample, this clonotype was seen many times. This rearrangement joins TRBV7-8 to TRBJ1-5, with 7 positions matching TRBD1. V lost 5 bases and J lost 1; bases outside the gene matches: 5. The germline V gene has CDR1 SGHVS and CDR2 FQNEAQ. This CDR3 comprises 15 residues. DNA for the CDR3: TGTGCCAGCAGCCGTCGACAGGGAAGCAATCAGCCCCAGCATTTT. It is translated as CASSRRQGSNQPQHF. Based on the CDR3 plus reference TRBV7-8 and TRBJ1-5, the full variable domain is GAGVSQSPRYKVAKRGQDVALRCDPISGHVSLFWYQQALGQGPEFLTYFQNEAQLDKSGLPSDRFFAERPEGSVSTLKIQRTQQEDSAVYLCASSRRQGSNQPQHFGDGTRLSIL.

This clonotype has a count of ten or more. The chain combines TRBV3-1 with TRBJ2-5; possibly TRBD1 for D (6 bases). Trimming removed 6 bases from V and 1 base from J, with 12 bases in between. The CDR3 consists of 14 residues. Looked up from germline, CDR1 is LGHDT and CDR2 is YNNKEL (reference sequence). The CDR3 spells CASSPDRFQETQYF. In nucleotides, the CDR3 is TGTGCCAGCAGTCCCGACAGGTTCCAAGAGACCCAGTACTTC.

This clonotype was seen many times. This chain joins TRBV9 and TRBJ2-1, with a possible D match to TRBD2 (5 bases). This CDR3 is 14 amino acids long. V gave up 0 bases and J gave up 5 bases, with 9 bases separating them. CDR1 and CDR2 (germline): SGDLS, YYNGEE. CDR3 sequence (DNA): TGTGCCAGCAGCGTAGCGGCCGGGAACAATGAGCAGTTCTTC. Residues: CASSVAAGNNEQFF. Full variable domain (outside the CDR3, taken from reference TRBV9 and TRBJ2-1): DSGVTQTPKHLITATGQRVTLRCSPRSGDLSVYWYQQSLDQGLQFLIQYYNGEERAKGNILERFSAQQFPDLHSELNLSSLELGDSALYFCASSVAAGNNEQFFGPGTRLTVL.